The text below deals with one TCR beta chain. Its antigen is unidentified. The run of the v3.0 immunoSEQ assay was at survey level. Profiled with immunoSEQ multiplex PCR; TCRdb holds only in-frame clones, not every one. The sample holds about 19,000 clones; over 60% are singletons and the top ten take 14%. The data derive from a study of long-term antiretroviral therapy in people with HIV. Overall study findings and caveats: Every time point showed a repertoire led by clones expanded before ART.

All participants with HIV were treated in the United States. V shed 3 bases, J shed 5 bases, and the junction held 11 bases outside the gene matches. Germline CDR1 is SGHRS and CDR2 is YFSETQ. The CDR3 is 17 amino acids. This rearrangement joins TRBV5-1 to TRBJ2-2; TRBD2 aligns across 9 bases. The receptor comes from a woman aged 45-60 years with HIV. Sequencing was performed on unsorted PBMCs, taken 0.5 years before starting antiretroviral therapy. The CDR3 DNA reads as TGCGCCAGCAGCTCCGAGCGGGGGGTGAGAGGGACCGGGGAGCTGTTTTTT. This translates into CASSSERGVRGTGELFF.